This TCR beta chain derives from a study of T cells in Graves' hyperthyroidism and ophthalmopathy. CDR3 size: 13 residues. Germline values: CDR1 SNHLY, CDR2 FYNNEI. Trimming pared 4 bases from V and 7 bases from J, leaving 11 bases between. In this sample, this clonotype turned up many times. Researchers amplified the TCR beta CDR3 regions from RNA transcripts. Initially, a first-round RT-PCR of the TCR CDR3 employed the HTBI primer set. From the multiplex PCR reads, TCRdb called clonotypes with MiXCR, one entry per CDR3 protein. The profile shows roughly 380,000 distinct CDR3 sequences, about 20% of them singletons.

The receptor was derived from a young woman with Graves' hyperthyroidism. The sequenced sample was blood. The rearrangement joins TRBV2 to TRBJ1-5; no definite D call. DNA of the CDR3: TGTGCCAGCAGTGTCGCCATGCGGCAGCCCCAGCATTTT. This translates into CASSVAMRQPQHF.